These T cell receptor beta chains were read from a single sample in a study of T cell changes during pregnancy in multiple sclerosis. Here immunoSEQ multiplex PCR was the method, and the copy in TCRdb shows in-frame clones only, minus some. The sample comprises approximately 30,000 clones, approximately 90% of which are singletons, and about 10% rests with the top ten. Sample: CD8+ T cells from peripheral blood mononuclear cells, taken before pregnancy. The receptors were sampled from a female donor with multiple sclerosis, enrolled in a pregnancy study. CDR3s include the opening cysteine and the closing phenylalanine or tryptophan. The D gene is left open where the match is weak. Only some rows state a clone size, as once, few, many or a class for expanded clones.

NA TRBJ1-2 TRBV14 NA TGTGCCAGCAGTTACGTCAGCGACTATGGCTACACCTTC CASSYVSDYGYTF
NA TRBJ1-1 TRBV6-1 NA TGTGCCAGCAGATTCGGGGAAACTGAAGCTTTCTTT CASRFGETEAFF
NA TRBJ1-5 TRBV2 NA TGTGCCAGCAGTGAAGCGGGAGATAATCAGCCCCAGCATTTT CASSEAGDNQPQHF
TRBD2 TRBJ2-5 TRBV5-1 NA TGCGCCAGCAGCCACGGTATAGGTAGCGGGGGGTCAGAGACCCAGTACTTC CASSHGIGSGGSETQYF
NA TRBJ2-5 TRBV29-1 once TGCAGCGTTTCGGCGGAGCCACAAGAGACCCAGTACTTC CSVSAEPQETQYF
NA TRBJ2-7 TRBV6-1 once TGTGCCAGCAGTGGTTGGGGGCGAATTTCCTACGAGCAGTACTTC CASSGWGRISYEQYF
NA TRBJ1-5 TRBV27 NA TGTGCCAGCAGCGGGAGTAGCTCCCAGCCCCAGCATTTT CASSGSSSQPQHF
TRBD1 TRBJ2-3 TRBV19 NA TGTGCCAGTAGTACCCTTAGGACAGGGGTTGGCACAGATACGCAGTATTTT CASSTLRTGVGTDTQYF
NA TRBJ1-2 TRBV30 NA TGTGCCTACCTCCCGGGACTCTATGGCTACACCTTC CAYLPGLYGYTF
NA TRBJ1-2 TRBV7-8 NA TGTGCCAGCACGGCAGGGAGGAGCGGCTACACCTTC CASTAGRSGYTF
NA TRBJ1-1 TRBV7-8 NA TGTGCCAGCAGCCCCCCACGGGGGAACACTGAAGCTTTCTTT CASSPPRGNTEAFF
NA TRBJ1-1 TRBV15 NA TGTGCCACCAGCAGAGATCGCGGCAGGGCCGTGGTTGCTTTCTTT CATSRDRGRAVVAFF
TRBD2 TRBJ2-7 TRBV27 NA TGTGCCAGCAGCTCCCCCGGGGGGGGCGGGGATAGGGACGAGCAGTACTTC CASSSPGGGGDRDEQYF
NA TRBJ2-1 TRBV10-2 NA TGCGCCAGCAACGACAGACCCTACAATGAGCAGTTCTTC CASNDRPYNEQFF
TRBD1 TRBJ1-1 TRBV19 NA TGTGCCAGTAGTATAGAGCTCCCCGGGACAGGGGGCACTGAAGCTTTCTTT CASSIELPGTGGTEAFF
NA TRBJ2-7 TRBV19 NA TGTGCCAGTAGTCTAAGCCTTTTGGACGAGCAGTACTTC CASSLSLLDEQYF
TRBD1 TRBJ2-7 TRBV18 NA TGTGCCAGCTCACCACGGGACAGTACTTGGTACGAGCAGTACTTC CASSPRDSTWYEQYF
TRBD1 TRBJ1-4 TRBV27 NA TGTGCCAGCAGACCGGACAGGGGGCTTACTAATGAAAAACTGTTTTTT CASRPDRGLTNEKLFF
NA TRBJ2-2 TRBV6-5 once TGTGCCAGCACTCCAGGGCCCGAGCACACCGGGGAGCTGTTTTTT CASTPGPEHTGELFF
NA TRBJ1-2 TRBV13 once TGTGCCAGCAGCCTGACAGTTTATGGCTACACCTTC CASSLTVYGYTF
NA TRBJ2-7 TRBV7-9 once TGTGCCAGCAGCTTAGCTCAGGGGCAAGATCGCGAGCAGTACTTC CASSLAQGQDREQYF
TRBD1 TRBJ2-5 TRBV7-9 NA TGTGCCAGCAGCCCTCGGACAGGGGAAGCCCCATCATCAGAGACCCAGTACTTC CASSPRTGEAPSSETQYF
NA TRBJ1-5 TRBV27 NA TGTGCCAGCAGTTTGACAGGTATCGCGCAGCCCCAGCATTTT CASSLTGIAQPQHF
TRBD2 TRBJ2-3 TRBV6-6 NA TGTGCCAGCAGTTACAGTACCGGACTAGCGGGAGATACGCAGTATTTT CASSYSTGLAGDTQYF
TRBD2 TRBJ2-3 TRBV9 NA TGTGCCAGTACCGGAGCGGGGGGCACAGATACGCAGTATTTT CASTGAGGTDTQYF
TRBD2 TRBJ2-3 TRBV7-9 NA TGTGCCAGCAGCCAGACTAGCGAGGGAGATACGCAGTATTTT CASSQTSEGDTQYF
TRBD1 TRBJ1-3 TRBV6-1 NA TGTGCCAGCAGTGAAACGAGAGACAGGGCTCGCTCTGGAAACACCATATATTTT CASSETRDRARSGNTIYF
TRBD1 TRBJ1-5 TRBV6-5 few TGTGCCAGCAGGCGGACAGGGCGCAATCAGCCCCAGCATTTT CASRRTGRNQPQHF
NA TRBJ2-1 TRBV10-2 few TGCGCCAGCAGTAGGAGCTACAATGAGCAGTTCTTC CASSRSYNEQFF
NA TRBJ2-5 TRBV5-4 NA TGTGCCAGCAGCCCCCCAGGGGAAGAGACCCAGTACTTC CASSPPGEETQYF
TRBD1 TRBJ2-1 TRBV4-1 NA TGCGCCAGCAGCCAAGCCCCCCCGGACAGGGCCAGGAACAATGAGCAGTTCTTC CASSQAPPDRARNNEQFF
NA TRBJ1-3 TRBV5-4 NA TGTGCCAGCAGCTTGTGGGGCGCGAGGCCAGACACCATATATTTT CASSLWGARPDTIYF
NA TRBJ1-3 TRBV30 few TGTGCCTGGAGGGTCGGACAAGTGGGTGGAAACACCATATATTTT CAWRVGQVGGNTIYF
TRBD1 TRBJ2-7 TRBV29-1 NA TGCAGCGCCGGGGACAGTTCCTACGAGCAGTACTTC CSAGDSSYEQYF
TRBD2 TRBJ2-3 TRBV11-2 NA TGTGCCAGCAGCTTAGTTGGGGGGGGGACTAGCGGTAGCACAGATACGCAGTATTTT CASSLVGGGTSGSTDTQYF
NA TRBJ1-1 TRBV19 NA TGTGCCAGTAGGGCGGGGGGGGAGAACACTGAAGCTTTCTTT CASRAGGENTEAFF
NA TRBJ1-1 TRBV6-6 NA TGTGCCAGCAGTTTACAGGCTTCGAACACTGAAGCTTTCTTT CASSLQASNTEAFF
TRBD2 TRBJ2-7 TRBV5-6 NA TGTGCCAGCAGCCAAACGCCGGGGGGCTACGAGCAGTACTTC CASSQTPGGYEQYF
NA TRBJ1-1 TRBV5-1 NA TGCGCCAGCAGCTTTAAAGAGGGCGGGACTGAAGCTTTCTTT CASSFKEGGTEAFF
TRBD1 TRBJ2-1 TRBV27 NA TGTGCCAGCAGTTTCTCCCCGACAGGGGATAGCAATGAGCAGTTCTTC CASSFSPTGDSNEQFF
NA TRBJ1-5 TRBV30 NA TGTGCCTGGAGTGTATTGGGGGCTTACAATCAGCCCCAGCATTTT CAWSVLGAYNQPQHF
TRBD2 TRBJ2-1 TRBV5-4 NA TGTGCCAGCAGCTCCCTAACGGGAGGGGCCTACAATGAGCAGTTCTTC CASSSLTGGAYNEQFF
NA TRBJ1-3 TRBV4-3 NA TGCGCCAGCAGCTTCAGGGTAACCTCTGGAAACACCATATATTTT CASSFRVTSGNTIYF
NA TRBJ2-7 TRBV9 once TGTGCCAGCAGCGTAGGGCAGTTTAACGAGCAGTACTTC CASSVGQFNEQYF
TRBD2 TRBJ2-1 TRBV2 NA TGTGCCAGCAGTGAAGGGCGGGAGGGGAATGAGCAGTTCTTC CASSEGREGNEQFF
TRBD1 TRBJ2-7 TRBV29-1 NA TGCAGCGTTGACGGACGGGGACAGGACTACGAGCAGTACTTC CSVDGRGQDYEQYF
TRBD1 TRBJ1-2 TRBV29-1 NA TGCAGCGTAGACAGGGGCGTCTATGGCTACACCTTC CSVDRGVYGYTF
NA TRBJ1-2 TRBV4-1 once TGCGCCAGCAGCCCGGGGACACTTGATCACTATGGCTACACCTTC CASSPGTLDHYGYTF
NA TRBJ1-1 TRBV30 NA TGTGCCTGGGGCCCCCTGAATCCCATGAACACTGAAGCTTTCTTT CAWGPLNPMNTEAFF
NA TRBJ1-2 TRBV6-1 medium-sized TGTGCCAGCAGTGAAGGGCCGGAGACCTATGGCTACACCTTC CASSEGPETYGYTF
TRBD2 TRBJ2-2 TRBV2 few TGTGCCAGCAGTTCCAGCGGGGCGGACCCGAACACCGGGGAGCTGTTTTTT CASSSSGADPNTGELFF
TRBD1 TRBJ2-2 TRBV2 NA TGTGCCAGCAGTGTAATAGTCGGACAGGGGGCAAGGAACACCGGGGAGCTGTTTTTT CASSVIVGQGARNTGELFF
TRBD1 TRBJ1-6 TRBV5-4 NA TGTGCCAGCGGACAGGGGGCGGATTCACCCCTCCACTTT CASGQGADSPLHF
NA TRBJ1-2 TRBV4-3 NA TGCGCCAGCAGCCAAGACTCGGGATTCCTCTATGGCTACACCTTC CASSQDSGFLYGYTF
TRBD2 TRBJ2-7 TRBV19 NA TGTGCCAGTAGTCTACTAGCGGCCCATCCCTACGAGCAGTACTTC CASSLLAAHPYEQYF